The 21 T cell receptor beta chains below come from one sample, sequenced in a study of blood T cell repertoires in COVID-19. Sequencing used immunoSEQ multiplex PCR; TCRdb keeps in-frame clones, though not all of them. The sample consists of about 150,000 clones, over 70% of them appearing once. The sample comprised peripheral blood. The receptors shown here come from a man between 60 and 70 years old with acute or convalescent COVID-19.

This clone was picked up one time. CDR3 residues: CASRGQGGNTIYF. The CDR3 DNA sequence: TGTGCCAGCCGGGGACAGGGAGGAAACACCATATATTTT. The chain recombines TRBV28 with TRBJ1-3; 9 bases are shared with TRBD1. V lost 8 bases, J lost 4 bases, and 3 bases stayed unmatched. This CDR3 spans 13 amino acids. CDR1 is MDHEN, CDR2 SYDVKM, per germline.

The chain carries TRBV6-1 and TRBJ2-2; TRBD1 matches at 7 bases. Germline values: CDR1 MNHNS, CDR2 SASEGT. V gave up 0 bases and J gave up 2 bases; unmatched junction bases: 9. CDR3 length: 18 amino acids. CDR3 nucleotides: TGTGCCAGCAGTGAAGCGCCGGGACAGCCAACAAACACCGGGGAGCTGTTTTTT. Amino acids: CASSEAPGQPTNTGELFF.

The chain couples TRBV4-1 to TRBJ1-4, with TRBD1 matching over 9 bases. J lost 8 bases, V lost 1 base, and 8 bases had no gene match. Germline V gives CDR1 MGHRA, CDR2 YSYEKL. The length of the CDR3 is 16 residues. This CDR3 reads CASSQGQGGSREKLFF. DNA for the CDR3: TGCGCCAGCAGCCAAGGACAGGGGGGGTCTAGGGAAAAACTGTTTTTT.

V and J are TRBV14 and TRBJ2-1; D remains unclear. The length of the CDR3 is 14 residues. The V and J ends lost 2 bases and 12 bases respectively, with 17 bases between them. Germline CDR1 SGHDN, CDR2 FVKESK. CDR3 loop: CASSQYSIRRPQFF. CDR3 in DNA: TGTGCCAGCAGCCAATATAGTATCAGGCGACCGCAGTTCTTC.

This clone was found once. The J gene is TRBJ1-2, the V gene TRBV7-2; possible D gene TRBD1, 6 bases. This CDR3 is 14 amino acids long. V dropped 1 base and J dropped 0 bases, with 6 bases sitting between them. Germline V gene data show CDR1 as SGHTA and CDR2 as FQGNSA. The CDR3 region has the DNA TGTGCCAGCAGCTTAGGGACAGCTAACTATGGCTACACCTTC. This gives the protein CASSLGTANYGYTF.

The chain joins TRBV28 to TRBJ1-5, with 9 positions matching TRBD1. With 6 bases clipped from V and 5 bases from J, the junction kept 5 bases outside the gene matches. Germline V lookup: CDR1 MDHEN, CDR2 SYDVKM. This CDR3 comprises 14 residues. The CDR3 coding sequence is TGTGCCAGCAGGGGGACAGGGCGATATCAGCCCCAGCATTTT. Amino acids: CASRGTGRYQPQHF. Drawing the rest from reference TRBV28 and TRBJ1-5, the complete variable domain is DVKVTQSSRYLVKRTGEKVFLECVQDMDHENMFWYRQDPGLGLRLIYFSYDVKMKEKGDIPEGYSVSREKKERFSLILESASTNQTSMYLCASRGTGRYQPQHFGDGTRLSIL.

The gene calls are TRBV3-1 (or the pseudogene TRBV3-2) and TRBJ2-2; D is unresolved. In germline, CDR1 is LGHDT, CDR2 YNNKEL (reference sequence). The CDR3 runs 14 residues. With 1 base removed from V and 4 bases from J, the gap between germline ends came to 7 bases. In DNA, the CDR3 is TGTGCCAGCAGCCAAGGGAGAATCACCGGGGAGCTGTTTTTT. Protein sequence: CASSQGRITGELFF.

The CDR3 loop reads CASSLRQGARETQYF. The CDR3 DNA reads as TGTGCCAGCAGCCTACGACAGGGGGCACGAGAGACCCAGTACTTC. The rearrangement joins TRBV6-6 to TRBJ2-5; 10 nucleotides match TRBD1. Germline trimming cut 6 bases from V and 4 bases from J; bases unmatched to any gene: 8. Germline lookup yields CDR1 MNHNY and CDR2 SVGAGI (reference sequence). This CDR3 is 15 amino acids long.

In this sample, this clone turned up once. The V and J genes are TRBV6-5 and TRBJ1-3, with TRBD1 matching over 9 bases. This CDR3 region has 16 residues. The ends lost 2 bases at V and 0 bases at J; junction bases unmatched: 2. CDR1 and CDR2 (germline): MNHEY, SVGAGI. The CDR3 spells CASSYQQGASGNTIYF. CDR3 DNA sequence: TGTGCCAGCAGTTACCAACAGGGGGCCTCTGGAAACACCATATATTTT.

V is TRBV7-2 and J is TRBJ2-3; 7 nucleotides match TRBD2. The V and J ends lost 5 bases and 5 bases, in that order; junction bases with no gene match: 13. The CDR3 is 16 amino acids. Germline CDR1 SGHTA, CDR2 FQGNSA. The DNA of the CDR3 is TGTGCCAGCAGCGACGGGTGGGGGGGATCTGGAGATACGCAGTATTTT. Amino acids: CASSDGWGGSGDTQYF.

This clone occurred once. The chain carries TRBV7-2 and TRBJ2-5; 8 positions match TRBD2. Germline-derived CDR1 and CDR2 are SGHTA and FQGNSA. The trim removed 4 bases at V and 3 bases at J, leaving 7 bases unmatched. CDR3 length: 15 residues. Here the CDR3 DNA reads TGTGCCAGCAGCTACGGGGGGGCCGGCAAAGAGACCCAGTACTTC. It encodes CASSYGGAGKETQYF.

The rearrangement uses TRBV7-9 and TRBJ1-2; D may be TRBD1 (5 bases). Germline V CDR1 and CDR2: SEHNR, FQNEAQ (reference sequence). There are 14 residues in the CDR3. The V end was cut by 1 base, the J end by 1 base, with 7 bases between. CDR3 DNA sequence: TGTGCCAGCAGCTTAGGGGGCGTTAACTATGGCTACACCTTC. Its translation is CASSLGGVNYGYTF.

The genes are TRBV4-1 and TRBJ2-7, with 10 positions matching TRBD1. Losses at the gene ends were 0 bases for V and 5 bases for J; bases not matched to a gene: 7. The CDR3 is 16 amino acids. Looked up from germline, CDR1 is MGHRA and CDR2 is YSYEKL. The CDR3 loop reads CASSQDLGTGDNEQYF. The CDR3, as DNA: TGCGCCAGCAGCCAAGATCTCGGGACAGGGGACAACGAGCAGTACTTC.

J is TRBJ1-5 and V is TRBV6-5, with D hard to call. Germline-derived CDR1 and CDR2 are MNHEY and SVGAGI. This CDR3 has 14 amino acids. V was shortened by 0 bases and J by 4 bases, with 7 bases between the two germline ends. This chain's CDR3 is CASSYSRLNQPQHF. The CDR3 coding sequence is TGTGCCAGCAGTTACTCGCGGTTGAATCAGCCCCAGCATTTT.

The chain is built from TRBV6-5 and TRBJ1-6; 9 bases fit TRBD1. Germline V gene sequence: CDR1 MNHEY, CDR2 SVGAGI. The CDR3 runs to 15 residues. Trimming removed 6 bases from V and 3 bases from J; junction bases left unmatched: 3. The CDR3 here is CASRGGQGYNSPLHF. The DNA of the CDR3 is TGTGCCAGCAGGGGGGGACAGGGCTATAATTCACCCCTCCACTTT.

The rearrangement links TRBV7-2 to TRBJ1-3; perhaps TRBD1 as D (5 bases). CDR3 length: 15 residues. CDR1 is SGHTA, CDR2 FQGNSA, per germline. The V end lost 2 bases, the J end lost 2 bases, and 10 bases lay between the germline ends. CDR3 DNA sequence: TGTGCCAGCAGCTTAATCACGGGGGCTGGAAACACCATATATTTT. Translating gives CASSLITGAGNTIYF.

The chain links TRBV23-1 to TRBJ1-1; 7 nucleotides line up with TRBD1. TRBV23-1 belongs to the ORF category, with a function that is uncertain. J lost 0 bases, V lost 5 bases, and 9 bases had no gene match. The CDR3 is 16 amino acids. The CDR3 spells CASSNSGGGMNTEAFF. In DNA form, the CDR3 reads TGCGCCAGCAGTAATTCAGGGGGTGGGATGAACACTGAAGCTTTCTTT.

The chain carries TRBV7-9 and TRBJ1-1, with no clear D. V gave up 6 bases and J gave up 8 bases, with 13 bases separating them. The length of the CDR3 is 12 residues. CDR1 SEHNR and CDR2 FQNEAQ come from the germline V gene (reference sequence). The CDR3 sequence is CASSLASSEAFF. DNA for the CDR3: TGTGCCAGCAGTCTAGCCTCTTCAGAAGCTTTCTTT.

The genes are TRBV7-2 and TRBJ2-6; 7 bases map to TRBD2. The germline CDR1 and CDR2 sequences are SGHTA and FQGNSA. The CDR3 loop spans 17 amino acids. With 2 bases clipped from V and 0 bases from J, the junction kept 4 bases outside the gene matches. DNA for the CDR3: TGTGCCAGCAGCTTAAGCGGGACTGACTCTGGGGCCAACGTCCTGACTTTC. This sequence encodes CASSLSGTDSGANVLTF.

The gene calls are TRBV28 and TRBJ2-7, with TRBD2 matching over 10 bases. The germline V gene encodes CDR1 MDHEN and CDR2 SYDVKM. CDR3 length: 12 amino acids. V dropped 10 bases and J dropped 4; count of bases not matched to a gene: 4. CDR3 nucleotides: TGTGCCACCGAGCGGGAGGGGTACGAGCAGTACTTC. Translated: CATEREGYEQYF.

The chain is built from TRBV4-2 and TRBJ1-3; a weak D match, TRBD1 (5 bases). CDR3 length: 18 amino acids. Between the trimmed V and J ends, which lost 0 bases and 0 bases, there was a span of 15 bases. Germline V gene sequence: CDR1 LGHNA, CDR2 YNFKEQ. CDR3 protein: CASSQDLPGEYSGNTIYF. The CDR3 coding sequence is TGTGCCAGCAGCCAAGATTTGCCGGGGGAGTACTCTGGAAACACCATATATTTT.